The clone carrying this T cell receptor beta chain was picked up a small number of times. Its target is not known. The data were obtained in a study of response to subunit inactivated influenza vaccine. Study-level findings and limits: Seasonal influenza vaccination, on each occasion, was suggested by the authors to recruit few new T cells.

CDR1 and CDR2 (germline): KGHDR, SFDVKD. The CDR3 is 14 amino acids. The V end lost 7 bases, the J end lost 2 bases, and 8 bases lay between the germline ends. TCRdb reanalysed the RT-PCR reads using MiXCR and keeps one entry per CDR3 protein. This sample carries almost 600,000 distinct CDR3 sequences, around 13% of them seen once, and the ten largest clones take approximately 12%. The chain links TRBV24-1 to TRBJ2-6; no firm D call. Material: PBMCs from blood, obtained approximately 12 days after vaccination. The TCR sequence derives from a man between 45 and 60 years old who received an inactivated influenza vaccine. The CDR3 reads CATSSTAGANVLTF. In DNA form, the CDR3 reads TGTGCCACCAGCTCAACGGCTGGGGCCAACGTCCTGACTTTC.